The rows below give T cell receptor beta chains drawn from one sample of a study of tumour-infiltrating T cells in Burkitt lymphoma. Assay: immunoSEQ multiplex PCR; the TCRdb copy retains only in-frame clones and omits some. This table holds some 970 clones, under 15% found once. The sample was tumor tissue. Receptor source: a human donor with Burkitt lymphoma. Both conserved end residues are part of each CDR3. Each record gives: D gene, V gene, J gene, clone size, CDR3 protein, CDR3 DNA. D genes are given only for firm matches. Clone size is stated in some rows and not others, as once, few, many or a class when expanded.

D gene: NA
V gene: TRBV5-8
J gene: TRBJ2-7
clone size: NA
CDR3 protein: CASSLGGGPSEQYF
CDR3 DNA: TGTGCCAGCAGCTTGGGTGGAGGACCCTCCGAGCAGTACTTC

D gene: NA
V gene: TRBV6-1
J gene: TRBJ1-2
clone size: few
CDR3 protein: CASIQISVLDYGYTF
CDR3 DNA: TGTGCCAGCATTCAAATCTCGGTCCTAGACTATGGCTACACCTTC

D gene: NA
V gene: TRBV21-1
J gene: TRBJ1-5
clone size: few
CDR3 protein: CASPDRENQPQHF
CDR3 DNA: TGTGCCAGCCCCGACAGAGAGAATCAGCCCCAGCATTTT

D gene: TRBD1
V gene: TRBV27
J gene: TRBJ1-5
clone size: NA
CDR3 protein: CATLGQGLHRNQPQHF
CDR3 DNA: TGTGCCACCTTGGGACAGGGCCTTCACCGTAATCAGCCCCAGCATTTT

D gene: TRBD1
V gene: TRBV10-3
J gene: TRBJ1-1
clone size: NA
CDR3 protein: CAISESSTGQVAEAFF
CDR3 DNA: TGTGCCATCAGTGAGTCGTCGACAGGGCAAGTCGCTGAAGCTTTCTTT

D gene: NA
V gene: TRBV19
J gene: TRBJ2-1
clone size: NA
CDR3 protein: CASRPLRSGPHNEQFF
CDR3 DNA: TGTGCCAGCCGTCCCCTGAGGAGCGGCCCCCACAATGAGCAGTTCTTC

D gene: TRBD2
V gene: TRBV28
J gene: TRBJ2-7
clone size: few
CDR3 protein: CASSLAGESDEQYF
CDR3 DNA: TGTGCCAGCAGTCTAGCGGGAGAGAGCGACGAGCAGTACTTC

D gene: TRBD2
V gene: TRBV13
J gene: TRBJ2-1
clone size: few
CDR3 protein: CASGLGGTRRVKEQFF
CDR3 DNA: TGTGCCAGCGGGCTCGGCGGGACTAGGAGGGTCAAGGAGCAGTTCTTC

D gene: NA
V gene: TRBV9
J gene: TRBJ1-1
clone size: NA
CDR3 protein: CASSVAGGGFGNTEAFF
CDR3 DNA: TGTGCCAGCAGCGTAGCGGGAGGAGGGTTCGGGAACACTGAAGCTTTCTTT

D gene: TRBD1
V gene: TRBV5-1
J gene: TRBJ2-1
clone size: NA
CDR3 protein: CASSPDVVRGSAYNEQFF
CDR3 DNA: TGCGCCAGCAGCCCGGATGTGGTCAGGGGGAGTGCTTACAATGAGCAGTTCTTC

D gene: TRBD1
V gene: TRBV25-1
J gene: TRBJ1-1
clone size: large
CDR3 protein: CASSGTGESEAFF
CDR3 DNA: TGTGCCAGCAGTGGTACAGGGGAATCTGAAGCTTTCTTT

D gene: TRBD2
V gene: TRBV9
J gene: TRBJ2-5
clone size: NA
CDR3 protein: CASSVNSGAQETQYF
CDR3 DNA: TGTGCCAGCAGCGTTAATAGCGGGGCCCAAGAGACCCAGTACTTC

D gene: TRBD1
V gene: TRBV27
J gene: TRBJ1-6
clone size: NA
CDR3 protein: CASSLGQRGNSPLHF
CDR3 DNA: TGTGCCAGCAGTTTGGGACAGAGGGGAAATTCACCCCTCCACTTT

D gene: NA
V gene: TRBV10-2
J gene: TRBJ1-6
clone size: NA
CDR3 protein: CASRTGSDWDNSPLHF
CDR3 DNA: TGCGCCAGCAGGACGGGGAGTGACTGGGACAATTCACCCCTCCACTTT

D gene: TRBD1
V gene: TRBV6-1
J gene: TRBJ1-5
clone size: NA
CDR3 protein: CASSGTGESQPQHF
CDR3 DNA: TGTGCCAGCAGTGGGACAGGGGAGAGTCAGCCCCAGCATTTT

D gene: TRBD1
V gene: TRBV6-1
J gene: TRBJ1-5
clone size: NA
CDR3 protein: CASRAPGQSNQPQHF
CDR3 DNA: TGTGCCAGCAGGGCACCGGGACAGAGCAATCAGCCCCAGCATTTT

D gene: NA
V gene: TRBV18
J gene: TRBJ2-6
clone size: NA
CDR3 protein: CASSSLSTQTGANVLTF
CDR3 DNA: TGTGCCAGCTCATCCCTTTCGACCCAGACTGGGGCCAACGTCCTGACTTTC

D gene: NA
V gene: TRBV7-2
J gene: TRBJ1-1
clone size: few
CDR3 protein: CASSLGRGAEAFF
CDR3 DNA: TGTGCCAGTTCCCTTGGCAGGGGCGCTGAAGCTTTCTTT

D gene: TRBD2
V gene: TRBV28
J gene: TRBJ2-7
clone size: NA
CDR3 protein: CASSPVSLAGPGEQYF
CDR3 DNA: TGTGCCAGCAGTCCCGTCAGTCTAGCGGGACCCGGCGAGCAGTACTTC

D gene: TRBD1
V gene: TRBV11-2
J gene: TRBJ1-2
clone size: NA
CDR3 protein: CASSLGSGGGYTF
CDR3 DNA: TGTGCCAGCAGCTTAGGATCAGGGGGTGGCTACACCTTC

D gene: NA
V gene: TRBV7-9
J gene: TRBJ2-2
clone size: NA
CDR3 protein: CASSLQGFLITGELFF
CDR3 DNA: TGTGCCAGCAGCTTACAGGGGTTTCTGATCACCGGGGAGCTGTTTTTT

D gene: TRBD1
V gene: TRBV5-1
J gene: TRBJ1-1
clone size: NA
CDR3 protein: CASSGQGSDAFF
CDR3 DNA: TGCGCCAGCAGCGGACAGGGTTCGGACGCTTTCTTT

D gene: NA
V gene: TRBV4-2
J gene: TRBJ2-7
clone size: NA
CDR3 protein: CASSQERRDYEQYF
CDR3 DNA: TGTGCCAGCAGCCAAGAGAGGCGAGACTACGAGCAGTACTTC

D gene: NA
V gene: TRBV7-9
J gene: TRBJ2-1
clone size: NA
CDR3 protein: CASRPGIYNEQFF
CDR3 DNA: TGTGCCAGCAGACCGGGCATCTACAATGAGCAGTTCTTC

D gene: TRBD1
V gene: TRBV7-9
J gene: TRBJ2-2
clone size: few
CDR3 protein: CASSLAVDRDTGELFF
CDR3 DNA: TGTGCCAGCAGCTTAGCGGTGGACAGGGACACCGGGGAGCTGTTTTTT

D gene: NA
V gene: TRBV11-2
J gene: TRBJ2-7
clone size: few
CDR3 protein: CASSHSVAGYEQYF
CDR3 DNA: TGTGCCAGCAGCCATAGTGTTGCGGGTTACGAGCAGTACTTC

D gene: TRBD1
V gene: TRBV20-1
J gene: TRBJ2-4
clone size: few
CDR3 protein: CSADEGAIQYF
CDR3 DNA: TGCAGTGCAGATGAGGGGGCCATTCAGTACTTC

D gene: NA
V gene: TRBV10-3
J gene: TRBJ2-1
clone size: NA
CDR3 protein: CAISDRDIGYNEQFF
CDR3 DNA: TGTGCCATCAGTGATCGGGACATTGGGTACAATGAGCAGTTCTTC

D gene: NA
V gene: TRBV2
J gene: TRBJ2-2
clone size: few
CDR3 protein: CASSHPGPGITGELFF
CDR3 DNA: TGTGCCAGCAGCCACCCGGGCCCCGGGATCACCGGGGAGCTGTTTTTT

D gene: TRBD1
V gene: TRBV7-9
J gene: TRBJ2-7
clone size: NA
CDR3 protein: CASSPFFGTASYEQYF
CDR3 DNA: TGTGCCAGCAGCCCCTTTTTTGGGACAGCCTCCTACGAGCAGTACTTC

D gene: NA
V gene: TRBV5-6
J gene: TRBJ1-1
clone size: NA
CDR3 protein: CASSRGVNTEAFF
CDR3 DNA: TGTGCCAGCAGCCGAGGGGTTAACACTGAAGCTTTCTTT

D gene: TRBD2
V gene: TRBV6-5
J gene: TRBJ2-1
clone size: few
CDR3 protein: CASSILAGSYNEQFF
CDR3 DNA: TGTGCCAGCAGTATCCTAGCGGGTTCCTACAATGAGCAGTTCTTC

D gene: NA
V gene: TRBV10-3
J gene: TRBJ1-2
clone size: NA
CDR3 protein: CAIMETGSYGYTF
CDR3 DNA: TGTGCCATCATGGAAACAGGGTCCTATGGCTACACCTTC

D gene: TRBD2
V gene: TRBV28
J gene: TRBJ2-1
clone size: NA
CDR3 protein: CASSVVWGGDNEQFF
CDR3 DNA: TGTGCCAGCAGCGTCGTGTGGGGGGGGGACAATGAGCAGTTCTTC

D gene: NA
V gene: TRBV15
J gene: TRBJ1-2
clone size: few
CDR3 protein: CATSRGGQTLRYGYTF
CDR3 DNA: TGTGCCACCAGCCGTGGTGGGCAGACCCTCCGGTATGGCTACACCTTC